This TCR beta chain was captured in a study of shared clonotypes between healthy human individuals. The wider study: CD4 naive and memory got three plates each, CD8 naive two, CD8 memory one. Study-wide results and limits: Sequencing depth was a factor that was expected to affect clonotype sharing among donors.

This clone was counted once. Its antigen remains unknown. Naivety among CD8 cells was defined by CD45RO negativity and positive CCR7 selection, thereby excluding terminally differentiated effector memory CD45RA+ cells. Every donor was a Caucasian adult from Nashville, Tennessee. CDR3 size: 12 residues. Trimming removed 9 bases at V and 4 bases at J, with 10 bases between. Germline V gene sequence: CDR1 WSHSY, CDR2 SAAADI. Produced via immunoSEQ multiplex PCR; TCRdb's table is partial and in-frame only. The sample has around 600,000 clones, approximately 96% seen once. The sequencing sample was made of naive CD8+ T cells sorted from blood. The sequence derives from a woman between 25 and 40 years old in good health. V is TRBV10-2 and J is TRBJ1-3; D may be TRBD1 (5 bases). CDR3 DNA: TGCGCCAGTTCCGAGGGGGGAAACACCATATATTTT. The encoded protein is CASSEGGNTIYF.